Described below is a single TCR beta chain sequence and its context. The specificity of this receptor is unknown. No base quality information exists; no much larger clone differs at one position. The sample contains more than one DNA sequence encoding this CDR3. TCR CDR3 regions were amplified from genomic DNA by multiplex PCR using the deep immunoSEQ assay. Extracted genomic DNA from each cell subset was spread evenly across all wells of several immunoSEQ 96-well plates, with each plate serving as a replicate. Each replicate PCR for sorted subsets received approximately 220 ng genomic DNA, equal to some 32,000 T cell genomes. The purified libraries were quantified using a Qubit 3.0 fluorometer, sized with a Bioanalyzer 2100, and then quantified again using the KAPA Library Quantification kit. Every immunoSEQ 96-well plate was sequenced on a dedicated single-read 150-cycle Illumina NextSeq 550 flow cell. On the authors' methods: Because the immunoSEQ output held only junctional sequences and lacked quality scores, the filtering could not match the filtering applied to full-length reads. To assign V/J genes and CDR3, sequences were annotated using PyIR, a Python wrapper for IgBLAST v1.9, with IMGT germline references. Reads were removed for weak V/J assignments (E-value above 1e-6), missing CDR3, stop codons, out-of-frame junctions, or ambiguous translated residues. V3J clonotypes were defined as sequences sharing the same inferred V gene, J gene, and CDR3 amino acid sequence. To compute the percentage overlap between repertoires, the number of shared unique clonotypes was divided by the size of the smaller repertoire. Three approaches were used to assess repertoire richness: RTK rarefaction, the Chao1 estimator, and Recon v2.1 estimates of unobserved clonotypes. For all TCRbeta clonotypes obtained by the gDNA method from a few donors, generation probabilities were computed with OLGA. TCRdb took this table from immuneACCESS and kept in-frame rearrangements with V and J called. Such tables lack part of the clones; where checked against another copy, unresolved V genes explain under half of the gap, and the rest is unexplained. V, J and clone size reflect that table, while D and trimming were determined from the DNA. The sample includes roughly 2.4 million clones, with approximately 94% observed a single time. Roughly 0.13% of the sample is held by the ten biggest clonotypes.

This entry is derived from a study of shared clonotypes between healthy human individuals (TCRdb year 2020). Turning to the overall study: The cohort included three men and a couple of women between 18 and 49 years of age. For each donor, CD4 naive and CD4 memory were each given three plates, CD8 naive was given two plates, and CD8 memory was given one plate. Blood TCR repertoires of about 5 healthy adults were deeply sequenced to estimate repertoire size and the extent of clonotype sharing between individuals. To increase sequencing depth and limit assay-specific biases, different laboratories used diverse techniques to prepare libraries and sequence TCR repertoires. Between about 0.85 and 9.5 billion PBMCs per donor were obtained by leukapheresis. Broader findings and caveats from the paper: Larger estimated clonotype richness was generally found for naive subsets than for memory subsets. Only blood was sampled, and tissue TCR repertoires likely differ from those in blood. The small number of donors limited the genetic and exposure-history diversity represented. Based on pairwise subsampling, the degree of clonotype sharing among donors was expected to be affected by sequencing depth. Even with the large sequencing depth, rarefaction of the sorted-subset datasets indicated that sequencing was incomplete. Clonotypes shared by all four sorted-subset donors showed higher generation probabilities than non-shared clonotypes. When a handful of donors were compared, the shared fraction of clonotypes was about 5% for naive CD4, about 4% for naive CD8, 2.3% for memory CD4, and less than 0.5% for memory CD8.

From the germline V gene, CDR1 is SNHLY and CDR2 is FYNNEI. For this chain, trimming is 6 bases at the V end and 1 base at the J end, and the number of junction bases without a gene match is 5. Measured from the cysteine to the phenylalanine, the CDR3 is 14 residues long. The read is trimmed to its CDR3 DNA, 42 bases read in frame from base 1. Donors were healthy HIV-negative adults with no recently reported acute infections or vaccinations. Every donor was a Caucasian adult residing in Nashville, Tennessee, USA. Magnetic negative selection was used to enrich CD4+ T cells, after which naive cells were positively selected on CD45RA and the negative fraction became the memory subset. Blood was obtained by leukapheresis, after which PBMCs were separated by Ficoll-Histopaque density gradient centrifugation and cryopreserved in liquid nitrogen vapor phase. Purity and quantity of every magnetically sorted T cell population were checked by analytical flow cytometry. Each sorted fraction had its genomic DNA isolated and then quantified by UV absorbance on a Nanodrop 2000c.

The rearrangement combines TRBV2 with TRBJ2-5, and 7 junction bases match TRBD1. The sequencing sample was made of naive CD4+ T cells sorted from blood. The label giving this sample's cell subset or site can be read as: CD45RA+ positively selected. This clonotype was sampled from a young man in good health. The sequenced DNA is TGTGCCAGCAGGCGGACAGGTTTCCAAGAGACCCAGTACTTC. Translated, it gives CASRRTGFQETQYF.